The 9 T cell receptor beta chains below were found in one sample sequenced in a study of T-cell memory formation after mild COVID-19 (dated by TCRdb to the early 2020s). Library generation was performed with 5' RACE. These reads were obtained on an Illumina NovaSeq 6000. TCRdb handled the public reads itself, with Q25 trimming in fastp and clone calling in MiXCR, and kept productive beta chains. A single entry per CDR3 protein holds the most common genes and DNA from its merged rows. This sample has 450,000 to 650,000 distinct CDR3 sequences in its table, and around 21% of those were observed once. Around 13% of the sample is taken by the ten largest. The sequencing input was PBMCs or a T cell subset sorted from them (not recorded which). These receptors all stem from an adult woman who had mild COVID-19 (a few samples of this study predate the infection). The sample titles of this study are shuffled in the database, so cell type and time point are left out; the donor was told from shared clones.

This clonotype was seen more than once but under ten times. In nucleotides, the CDR3 is TGTGCCATCGGAATAATGGGACAGGGCGCGGGTGAGCAGTACTTC. Amino acid sequence: CAIGIMGQGAGEQYF. The chain has TRBV10-3 and TRBJ2-7; TRBD1 aligns across 9 bases. The junction had 15 bases not matched to a gene; V was cut back by 8 bases and J by 7 bases. This CDR3 contains 15 residues. In germline, CDR1 is ENHRY, CDR2 SYGVKD.

Only a few counts were recorded for this clonotype. The V and J genes are TRBV6-5 and TRBJ1-2, with a tentative D call TRBD1 (6 bases). Germline CDR1 and CDR2: MNHEY and SVGAGI. This CDR3 has 15 amino acids. V lost 5 bases to trimming and J lost 2 bases, with 15 bases between them. The DNA of the CDR3 is TGTGCCAGCAGTCTCACCCTACAGGGAAACTATGGCTACACCTTC. Translating gives CASSLTLQGNYGYTF.

This clonotype has just a few counts. V is TRBV20-1 and J is TRBJ2-3, with TRBD2 identical over 7 bases. Germline CDR1 reads DFQATT; CDR2 reads SNEGSKA (reference sequence). The V and J ends lost 0 bases and 1 base, in that order; junction bases with no gene match: 7. The CDR3 consists of 16 residues. CDR3: CSAREKGGGRTDTQYF. The CDR3, as DNA: TGCAGTGCTAGAGAGAAGGGCGGGGGTCGCACAGATACGCAGTATTTT.

The genes are TRBV7-6 and TRBJ2-3, with 10 positions matching TRBD1. Germline CDR1 SGHVS, CDR2 FNYEAQ. The CDR3 is 15 amino acids. The ends lost 6 bases at V and 5 bases at J; junction bases unmatched: 8. The CDR3, as DNA: TGTGCCAGCAGTTGGACAGGGGGTCAGGGAGATACGCAGTATTTT. Amino acids: CASSWTGGQGDTQYF.

The gene calls are TRBV24-1 and TRBJ2-1; maybe TRBD2 (6 bases). Trimming stripped 0 bases from V and 9 bases from J, with 14 bases between. Germline values: CDR1 KGHDR, CDR2 SFDVKD. This CDR3 has 15 amino acids. CDR3 residues: CATSDLFVGAGEQFF. CDR3 coding DNA: TGTGCCACCAGTGATTTGTTTGTCGGAGCGGGTGAGCAGTTCTTC.

This chain uses TRBV20-1 with TRBJ2-3, with D possibly matching TRBD2 (6 bases). CDR1 DFQATT and CDR2 SNEGSKA come from the germline V gene (reference sequence). V was clipped by 0 bases and J by 9 bases, with 10 bases between them. CDR3 size: 12 residues. CDR3 sequence: CSAREKGLTQYF. As DNA, the CDR3 is TGCAGTGCTAGAGAGAAAGGACTAACGCAGTATTTT.

This clonotype was found a few times. The V call is TRBV20-1, the J call TRBJ1-4, with unresolved D. Trimming cost V 6 bases and J 7 bases, with 21 bases left between them. The CDR3 contains 15 residues. Germline V gives CDR1 DFQATT, CDR2 SNEGSKA (reference sequence). This chain's CDR3 is CSASETGRDREKLFF. For the CDR3, the DNA is TGCAGTGCCTCGGAAACGGGGAGGGATCGTGAAAAACTGTTTTTT.

This sequence joins TRBV27 and TRBJ2-7, with D maybe TRBD1 (6 bases). This CDR3 has 13 amino acids. Trimming shortened V by 8 bases and J by 2 bases, and 13 bases separated the two germline ends. Germline V gives CDR1 MNHEY, CDR2 SMNVEV (reference sequence). The CDR3 DNA follows: TGTGCCAGCGGACCCTCAGGGGCCTACGAGCAGTACTTC. Translated, it gives CASGPSGAYEQYF.

CDR3 bases: TGTGCCAGCAGCACCGCCGGACTAGCCGCCCTAGAGACCCAGTACTTC. Amino acids: CASSTAGLAALETQYF. V gene TRBV7-9 combines with J gene TRBJ2-5; 8 bases map to TRBD2. CDR3 length: 16 residues. The germline V gene has CDR1 SEHNR and CDR2 FQNEAQ (reference sequence). V was clipped by 5 bases and J by 4 bases; unmatched bases: 12.